Shown below are 25 T cell receptor beta chains from a single sample sequenced in a study of control samples from healthy donors and cancer patients. This table comes from immunoSEQ multiplex PCR, and its TCRdb copy is limited to in-frame clones, with some not included. This sample carries about 120,000 clones, more than 75% of them seen once, and the ten largest clones take over 10%. Input material: blood. The receptors shown here come from a man aged 25 to 40 in good health.

This chain links TRBV2 with TRBJ1-5, with D unclear. Trimming removed 0 bases from V and 0 bases from J, with 6 bases in between. The CDR3 has 15 amino acids. Germline lookup yields CDR1 SNHLY and CDR2 FYNNEI. CDR3 coding DNA: TGTGCCAGCAGTGAAGCAGGTTATAGCAATCAGCCCCAGCATTTT. As protein: CASSEAGYSNQPQHF.

This clone was observed a single time. The chain combines TRBV5-4 with TRBJ1-2, with D possibly being TRBD1 (6 bases). The CDR3 has 14 residues. The germline V gene encodes CDR1 SGHNT and CDR2 YYREEE (reference sequence). V was pared by 4 bases and J by 4 bases, with 14 bases between. The CDR3 bases are TGTGCCAGCAGCGCCAACAGGGAGGGCTATGGCTACACCTTC. This translates into CASSANREGYGYTF.

J is TRBJ1-4 and V is TRBV18, with D tentatively TRBD1 (5 bases). Germline CDR1 and CDR2: KGHSH and LQKENI. The CDR3 contains 14 residues. V gave up 3 bases and J gave up 8 bases, with 13 bases separating them. As DNA, the CDR3 is TGTGCCAGCTCACCGGAGGGGTTCCTAGAAAAACTGTTTTTT. Its protein product is CASSPEGFLEKLFF. The entire variable domain, with the rest obtained from reference TRBV18 and TRBJ1-4, is as follows: NAGVMQNPRHLVRRRGQEARLRCSPMKGHSHVYWYRQLPEEGLKFMVYLQKENIIDESGMPKERFSAEFPKEGPSILRIQQVVRGDSAAYFCASSPEGFLEKLFFGSGTQLSVL.

The chain uses TRBV3-1 (or the pseudogene TRBV3-2) and TRBJ2-3; D gene unclear. V lost 5 bases to trimming and J lost 4 bases, with 10 bases between them. Germline loops: CDR1 LGHDT, CDR2 YNNKEL (reference sequence). The CDR3 runs 13 residues. CDR3 nucleotides: TGTGCCAGCAGCTCCAGAAGGTCAGATACGCAGTATTTT. It is translated as CASSSRRSDTQYF.

The genes are TRBV29-1 and TRBJ1-1; 9 bases map to TRBD1. With 4 bases clipped from V and 1 base from J, the junction kept 7 bases outside the gene matches. The germline CDR1 and CDR2 sequences are SQVTM and ANQGSEA. The CDR3 has 15 amino acids. CDR3 protein: CSVAPNRGRNTEAFF. The CDR3, as DNA: TGCAGCGTTGCCCCAAACAGGGGGCGGAACACTGAAGCTTTCTTT.

The chain employs TRBV19 and TRBJ1-2, with no clear D. Trimming left V 4 bases short and J 4 bases short, with 10 bases between. CDR3 size: 13 residues. Germline V gene data show CDR1 as LNHDA and CDR2 as SQIVND (reference sequence). CDR3: CASSKERLYGYTF. CDR3 coding DNA: TGTGCCAGTAGTAAGGAAAGGCTCTATGGCTACACCTTC.

The chain uses TRBV9 and TRBJ2-6; no clear D. The V end was cut by 0 bases, the J end by 2 bases, with 6 bases between. Germline lookup yields CDR1 SGDLS and CDR2 YYNGEE. The CDR3 spans 15 residues. CDR3 bases: TGTGCCAGCAGCGTAGGGCTAGCTGGGGCCAACGTCCTGACTTTC. It yields the protein CASSVGLAGANVLTF.

This rearrangement joins TRBV5-6 to TRBJ1-3; D not resolved. CDR1 is SGHDT, CDR2 YYEEEE, per germline. The CDR3 sequence is 18 residues long. The germline V and J ends were trimmed by 2 bases and 4 bases, with 22 bases remaining between them. CDR3 nucleotide sequence: TGTGCCAGCAGCTTCTGGGATTCTCGGATTCTAACGGGAAACACCATATATTTT. Protein product: CASSFWDSRILTGNTIYF. The full variable domain, its missing parts supplied by reference TRBV5-6 and TRBJ1-3, is DAGVTQSPTHLIKTRGQQVTLRCSPKSGHDTVSWYQQALGQGPQFIFQYYEEEERQRGNFPDRFSGHQFPNYSSELNVNALLLGDSALYLCASSFWDSRILTGNTIYFGEGSWLTVV.

This clone occurred once. The V call is TRBV12-3 or TRBV12-4, the J call TRBJ2-2, with unresolved D. This CDR3 contains 13 residues. Trimming stripped 6 bases from V and 5 bases from J, with 10 bases between. CDR3 bases: TGTGCCAGCAGGCCCCCGTCAACCGGGGAGCTGTTTTTT. It yields the protein CASRPPSTGELFF.

The chain links TRBV5-5 to TRBJ1-6, with D uncertain. V was clipped by 0 bases and J by 7 bases, with 14 bases between them. The length of the CDR3 is 16 residues. The germline V gene encodes CDR1 SGHKS and CDR2 YYEKEE (reference sequence). The CDR3 region is CASSLASWLGNSPLHF. CDR3 nucleotide sequence: TGTGCCAGCAGCTTGGCCTCATGGTTAGGGAATTCACCCCTCCACTTT.

This chain joins TRBV6-6 and TRBJ1-5, with TRBD1 matching 10 bases. Germline V gene data show CDR1 as MNHNY and CDR2 as SVGAGI (reference sequence). Trimming cost V 7 bases and J 4 bases; bases outside gene matches: 4. CDR3 length equals 14 residues. The CDR3: CASTRDRGNQPQHF. CDR3 sequence (DNA): TGTGCCAGCACTCGGGACAGGGGTAATCAGCCCCAGCATTTT.

V is TRBV12-3 or TRBV12-4 and J is TRBJ1-1; no clear D gene. The ends were cut back, 3 bases at V and 5 bases at J, with 10 bases in the middle. The CDR3 spans 13 residues. CDR3 sequence (DNA): TGTGCCAGCAGTTTCAACTCTGAGACTGAAGCTTTCTTT. Its translation is CASSFNSETEAFF.

The chain has TRBV27 and TRBJ1-2, with 10 bases lining up with TRBD1. There are 15 residues in the CDR3. Trimming at V came to 5 bases and at J to 3 bases, leaving 6 bases not matched to a gene. Germline values: CDR1 MNHEY, CDR2 SMNVEV (reference sequence). The CDR3 protein is CASSQTTGGHYGYTF. As DNA, the CDR3 is TGTGCCAGCAGTCAAACGACAGGGGGCCACTATGGCTACACCTTC.

The rearrangement joins TRBV2 to TRBJ2-1, with 15 bases aligning to TRBD2. Germline V gene sequence: CDR1 SNHLY, CDR2 FYNNEI. V shed 6 bases and J 6 bases; nucleotides not matched to a gene: 3. This CDR3 contains 15 residues. In DNA form, the CDR3 reads TGTGCCAGCAGGTGGACTAGCGGGGGGGCCAATGAGCAGTTCTTC. It encodes CASRWTSGGANEQFF.

The gene calls are TRBV2 and TRBJ1-3; D call uncertain. Germline V gene lookup returns CDR1 SNHLY and CDR2 FYNNEI. The CDR3 runs to 15 residues. Trimming removed 6 bases at V and 9 bases at J, with 21 bases between. This CDR3 reads CASSYVPQKSATIYF. CDR3 bases: TGTGCCAGCAGCTACGTGCCCCAAAAGTCCGCCACCATATATTTT.

V is TRBV7-2 and J is TRBJ1-3, with D perhaps TRBD1 (5 bases). The length of the CDR3 is 15 residues. Germline lookup yields CDR1 SGHTA and CDR2 FQGNSA. The V gene lost 1 base and the J gene lost 6 bases, with 13 bases spanning the gap. CDR3 amino acids: CASSLGGSGINTIYF. The DNA of the CDR3 is TGTGCCAGCAGCTTAGGCGGGTCAGGGATAAACACCATATATTTT.

The gene calls are TRBV7-2 and TRBJ2-2, with a tentative D call TRBD2 (6 bases). The germline CDR1 and CDR2 sequences are SGHTA and FQGNSA. V gave up 1 base and J gave up 5 bases, with 17 bases separating them. The CDR3 is 17 amino acids. For the CDR3, the DNA is TGTGCCAGCAGCTTAGGTTCGGGGACTGGGGGGACCGGGGAGCTGTTTTTT. Translating it yields CASSLGSGTGGTGELFF.

A few counts support this clone. This chain joins TRBV14 and TRBJ1-2; D is unclear. The ends were cut back, 2 bases at V and 5 bases at J, with 6 bases in the middle. The CDR3 length is 12 residues. The germline gives CDR1 SGHDN, CDR2 FVKESK. The CDR3 DNA reads as TGTGCCAGCAGCCAATTTCAATATGGCTACACCTTC. Translating it yields CASSQFQYGYTF.

This chain joins TRBV5-6 and TRBJ1-2, with D unclear. Germline loops: CDR1 SGHDT, CDR2 YYEEEE. V was pared by 0 bases and J by 5 bases, with 5 bases between. This CDR3 has 12 residues. The CDR3, as DNA: TGTGCCAGCAGCTTGGATGATTATGGCTACACCTTC. Its translation: CASSLDDYGYTF.

CDR3 residues: CASSPEVSYEQYF. The CDR3 coding sequence is TGTGCCAGCTCACCAGAGGTTTCCTACGAGCAGTACTTC. The chain has TRBV18 and TRBJ2-7; no clear D gene. Germline V lookup: CDR1 KGHSH, CDR2 LQKENI. The V end was cut by 2 bases, the J end by 1 base, with 6 bases between. The CDR3 covers 13 residues.

The V gene is TRBV5-1, the J gene TRBJ2-5; D may be TRBD2 (5 bases). Germline-derived CDR1 and CDR2 are SGHRS and YFSETQ. The CDR3 covers 14 residues. V was cut by 0 bases and J by 5 bases, with 11 bases left in between. Written as DNA, the CDR3 is TGCGCCAGCAGCTTGGAAGGGAGAGACGAGACCCAGTACTTC. Amino acid sequence: CASSLEGRDETQYF. Filled out from reference TRBV5-1 and TRBJ2-5, the complete variable domain reads KAGVTQTPRYLIKTRGQQVTLSCSPISGHRSVSWYQQTPGQGLQFLFEYFSETQRNKGNFPGRFSGRQFSNSRSEMNVSTLELGDSALYLCASSLEGRDETQYFGPGTRLLVL.

The V call is TRBV15, the J call TRBJ1-5; 10 nucleotides agree with TRBD1. Trimming took 8 bases from V and 4 from J; bases not matched to a gene: 5. CDR1 is LNHNV, CDR2 YYDKDF, per germline (reference sequence). The CDR3 consists of 14 residues. Here the CDR3 DNA reads TGTGCCACCGAGAGGGACAGGGGAAATCAGCCCCAGCATTTT. Protein product: CATERDRGNQPQHF. The whole variable domain, remainder taken from reference TRBV15 and TRBJ1-5, is DAMVIQNPRYQVTQFGKPVTLSCSQTLNHNVMYWYQQKSSQAPKLLFHYYDKDFNNEADTPDNFQSRRPNTSFCFLDIRSPGLGDTAMYLCATERDRGNQPQHFGDGTRLSIL.

The chain combines TRBV5-1 with TRBJ2-2, with 10 positions matching TRBD1. There are 16 residues in the CDR3. The junction had 8 bases not matched to a gene; V was cut back by 6 bases and J by 3 bases. Germline assignment: CDR1 SGHRS and CDR2 YFSETQ. In DNA, the CDR3 is TGCGCCAGCACCTTTCCGGGGACAGGGGACACCGGGGAGCTGTTTTTT. Protein sequence: CASTFPGTGDTGELFF. The variable domain in full, with the rest retrieved from reference TRBV5-1 and TRBJ2-2, is KAGVTQTPRYLIKTRGQQVTLSCSPISGHRSVSWYQQTPGQGLQFLFEYFSETQRNKGNFPGRFSGRQFSNSRSEMNVSTLELGDSALYLCASTFPGTGDTGELFFGEGSRLTVL.

The V call is TRBV10-2, the J call TRBJ1-2; 8 nucleotides match TRBD1. CDR1 is WSHSY and CDR2 is SAAADI in the germline V gene. Losses at the gene ends were 2 bases for V and 4 bases for J; bases not matched to a gene: 6. The CDR3 is made up of 15 amino acids. The CDR3 nucleotides are TGCGCCAGCAGTGAGAGACAGGGGCGCCTCTATGGCTACACCTTC. It codes for CASSERQGRLYGYTF.

The rearrangement links TRBV7-8 to TRBJ1-3; 7 bases agree with TRBD1. V lost 5 bases and J lost 2; bases outside the gene matches: 9. The CDR3 length is 16 residues. The germline V gene encodes CDR1 SGHVS and CDR2 FQNEAQ. CDR3 DNA sequence: TGTGCCAGCAGCCACTACAGGGGAGAAGCTGGAAACACCATATATTTT. This encodes CASSHYRGEAGNTIYF.